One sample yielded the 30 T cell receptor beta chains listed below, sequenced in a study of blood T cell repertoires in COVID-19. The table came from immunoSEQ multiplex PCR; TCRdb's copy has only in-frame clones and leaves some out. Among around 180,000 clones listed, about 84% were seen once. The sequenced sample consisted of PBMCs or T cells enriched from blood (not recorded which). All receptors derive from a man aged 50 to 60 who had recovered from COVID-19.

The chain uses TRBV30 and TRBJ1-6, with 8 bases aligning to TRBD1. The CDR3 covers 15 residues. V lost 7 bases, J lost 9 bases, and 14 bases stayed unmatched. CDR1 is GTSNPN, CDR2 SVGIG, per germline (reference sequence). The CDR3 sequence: CAFGQGSVIGSPLHF. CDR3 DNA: TGTGCCTTCGGACAGGGATCTGTAATAGGTTCACCCCTCCACTTT.

The CDR3 is CASSNRFNQPQHF. In DNA form, the CDR3 reads TGTGCCAGCAGTAATCGGTTCAATCAGCCCCAGCATTTT. This chain connects TRBV6-5 to TRBJ1-5; unclear D gene. CDR1 and CDR2 from the germline V gene are MNHEY and SVGAGI. Trimming removed 5 bases at V and 3 bases at J, with 8 bases between. This CDR3 has 13 amino acids.

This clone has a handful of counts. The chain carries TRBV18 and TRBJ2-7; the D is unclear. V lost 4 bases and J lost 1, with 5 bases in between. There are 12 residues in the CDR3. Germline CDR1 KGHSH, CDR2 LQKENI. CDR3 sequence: CASSLHSYEQYF. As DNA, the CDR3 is TGTGCCAGCTCACTACATTCCTACGAGCAGTACTTC. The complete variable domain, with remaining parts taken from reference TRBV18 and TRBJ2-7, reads NAGVMQNPRHLVRRRGQEARLRCSPMKGHSHVYWYRQLPEEGLKFMVYLQKENIIDESGMPKERFSAEFPKEGPSILRIQQVVRGDSAAYFCASSLHSYEQYFGPGTRLTVT.

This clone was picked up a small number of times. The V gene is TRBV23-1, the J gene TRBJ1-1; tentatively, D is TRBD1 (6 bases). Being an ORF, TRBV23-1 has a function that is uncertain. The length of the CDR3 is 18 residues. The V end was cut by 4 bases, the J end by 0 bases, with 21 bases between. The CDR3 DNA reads TGCGCCAGCAGTCTCCGGGGACACCAGGTAAGGATGAACACTGAAGCTTTCTTT. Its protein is CASSLRGHQVRMNTEAFF.

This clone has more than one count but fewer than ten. The DNA for the CDR3 is TGCGCCAGCAGGAAACAGGAGAACACTGAAGCTTTCTTT. Translation gives CASRKQENTEAFF. The rearrangement joins TRBV5-1 to TRBJ1-1, with a weak D call TRBD1 (5 bases). The CDR3 runs 13 residues. Trimming removed 5 bases from V and 1 base from J, with 9 bases in between. Looked up from germline, CDR1 is SGHRS and CDR2 is YFSETQ.

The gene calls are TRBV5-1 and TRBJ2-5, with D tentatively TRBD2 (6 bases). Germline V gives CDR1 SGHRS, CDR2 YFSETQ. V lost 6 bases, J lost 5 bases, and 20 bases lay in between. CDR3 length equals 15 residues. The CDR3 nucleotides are TGCGCCAGCATCACGACTCCCGGGGGTGTGGAGACCCAGTACTTC. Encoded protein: CASITTPGGVETQYF.

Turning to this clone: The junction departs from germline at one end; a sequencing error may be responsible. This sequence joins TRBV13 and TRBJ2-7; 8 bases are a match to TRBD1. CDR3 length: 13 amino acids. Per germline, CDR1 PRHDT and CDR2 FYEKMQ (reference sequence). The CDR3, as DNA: TGTGCCAGCAGTTTAGACAGGGGTTTTGAGCAGTACTTC. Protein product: CASSLDRGFEQYF.

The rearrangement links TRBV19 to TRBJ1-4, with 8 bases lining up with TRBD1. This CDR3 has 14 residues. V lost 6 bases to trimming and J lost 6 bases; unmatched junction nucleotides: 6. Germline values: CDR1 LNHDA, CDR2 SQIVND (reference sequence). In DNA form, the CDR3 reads TGTGCCAGTAGGGAGACAGGGGCTGATGAAAAACTGTTTTTT. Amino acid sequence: CASRETGADEKLFF.

In DNA, the CDR3 is TGTGCCAGCACCCGTAGCGGTTTTAGCTCCTACGAGCAGTACTTC. It translates to CASTRSGFSSYEQYF. This chain uses TRBV6-5 with TRBJ2-7, with TRBD2 as a possible D gene (6 bases). The CDR3 consists of 15 residues. With 7 bases removed from V and 0 bases from J, the gap between germline ends came to 16 bases. Germline CDR1 is MNHEY and CDR2 is SVGAGI.

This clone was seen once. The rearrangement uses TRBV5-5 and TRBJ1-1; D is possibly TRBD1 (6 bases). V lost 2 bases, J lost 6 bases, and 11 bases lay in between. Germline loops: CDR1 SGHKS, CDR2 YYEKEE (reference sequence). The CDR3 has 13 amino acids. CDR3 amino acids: CASSLTGLAEAFF. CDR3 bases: TGTGCCAGCAGCTTAACAGGGCTGGCTGAAGCTTTCTTT.

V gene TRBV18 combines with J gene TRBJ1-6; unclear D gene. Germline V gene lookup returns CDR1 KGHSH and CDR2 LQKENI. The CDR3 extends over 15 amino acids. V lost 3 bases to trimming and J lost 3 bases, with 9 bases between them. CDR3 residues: CASSPGFGYNSPLHF. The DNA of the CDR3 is TGTGCCAGCTCACCGGGCTTTGGCTATAATTCACCCCTCCACTTT.

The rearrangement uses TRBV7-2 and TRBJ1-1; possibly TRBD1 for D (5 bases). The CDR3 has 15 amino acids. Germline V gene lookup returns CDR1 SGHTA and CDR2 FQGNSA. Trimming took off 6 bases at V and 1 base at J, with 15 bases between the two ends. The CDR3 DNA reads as TGTGCCAGCAGGACACGAGTCCAGGGGAACACTGAAGCTTTCTTT. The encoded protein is CASRTRVQGNTEAFF.

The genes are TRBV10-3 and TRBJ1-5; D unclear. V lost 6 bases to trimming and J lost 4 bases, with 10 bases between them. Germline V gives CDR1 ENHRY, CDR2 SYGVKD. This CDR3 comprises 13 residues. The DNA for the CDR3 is TGTGCCATCAGACCGGACTCGAATCAGCCCCAGCATTTT. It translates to CAIRPDSNQPQHF.

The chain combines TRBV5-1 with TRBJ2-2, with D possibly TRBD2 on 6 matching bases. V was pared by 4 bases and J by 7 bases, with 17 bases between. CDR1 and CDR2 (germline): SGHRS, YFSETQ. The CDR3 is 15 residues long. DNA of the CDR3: TGCGCCAGCAGCCCGGGACTGCTAAAGGACGGGGAGCTGTTTTTT. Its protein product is CASSPGLLKDGELFF.

CDR3 in amino acids: CASSLSAVLEQYF. CDR3 coding DNA: TGTGCCAGCAGTTTATCCGCAGTGCTCGAGCAGTACTTC. The rearrangement links TRBV12-3 or TRBV12-4 to TRBJ2-7; no clear D gene. V was cut by 2 bases and J by 6 bases, with 11 bases left in between. This CDR3 contains 13 residues.

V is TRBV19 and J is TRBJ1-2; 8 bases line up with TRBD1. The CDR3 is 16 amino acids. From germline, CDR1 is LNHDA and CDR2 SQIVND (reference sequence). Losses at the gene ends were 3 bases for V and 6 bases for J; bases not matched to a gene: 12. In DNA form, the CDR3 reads TGTGCCAGTAGTATCTACCCACGCCCAGGGGGCCATGGCTACACCTTC. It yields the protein CASSIYPRPGGHGYTF.

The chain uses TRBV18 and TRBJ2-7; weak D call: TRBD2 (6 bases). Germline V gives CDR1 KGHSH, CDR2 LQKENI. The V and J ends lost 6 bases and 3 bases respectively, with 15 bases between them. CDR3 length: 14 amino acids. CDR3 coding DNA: TGTGCCAGCTCGCCGACACCGGAGGGCTACGAGCAGTACTTC. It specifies CASSPTPEGYEQYF. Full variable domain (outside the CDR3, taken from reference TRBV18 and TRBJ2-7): NAGVMQNPRHLVRRRGQEARLRCSPMKGHSHVYWYRQLPEEGLKFMVYLQKENIIDESGMPKERFSAEFPKEGPSILRIQQVVRGDSAAYFCASSPTPEGYEQYFGPGTRLTVT.

CDR3 amino acids: CASSPGLAGDLGTNTGELFF. For the CDR3, the DNA is TGTGCCAGCTCACCCGGACTAGCGGGGGACCTAGGAACGAACACCGGGGAGCTGTTTTTT. The V and J genes are TRBV18 and TRBJ2-2; 13 bases match TRBD2. J was trimmed by 0 bases and V by 3 bases; bases with no gene match: 10. Germline V gene lookup returns CDR1 KGHSH and CDR2 LQKENI. This CDR3 has 20 residues. The full variable domain, completed using reference TRBV18 and TRBJ2-2, is NAGVMQNPRHLVRRRGQEARLRCSPMKGHSHVYWYRQLPEEGLKFMVYLQKENIIDESGMPKERFSAEFPKEGPSILRIQQVVRGDSAAYFCASSPGLAGDLGTNTGELFFGEGSRLTVL.

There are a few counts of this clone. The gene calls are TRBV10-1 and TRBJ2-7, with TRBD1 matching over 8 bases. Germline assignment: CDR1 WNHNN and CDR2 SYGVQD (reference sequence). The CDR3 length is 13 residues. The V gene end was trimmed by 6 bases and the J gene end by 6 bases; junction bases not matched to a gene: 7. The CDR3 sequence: CASSPGQESEQYF. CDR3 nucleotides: TGCGCCAGCAGCCCGGGACAGGAATCCGAGCAGTACTTC.

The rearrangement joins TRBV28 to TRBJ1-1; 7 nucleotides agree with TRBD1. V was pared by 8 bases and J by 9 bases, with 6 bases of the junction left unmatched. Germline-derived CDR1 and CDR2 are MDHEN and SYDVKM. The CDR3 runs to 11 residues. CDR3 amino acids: CASALDRKAFF. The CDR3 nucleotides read TGTGCCAGCGCCTTGGACAGGAAAGCTTTCTTT.

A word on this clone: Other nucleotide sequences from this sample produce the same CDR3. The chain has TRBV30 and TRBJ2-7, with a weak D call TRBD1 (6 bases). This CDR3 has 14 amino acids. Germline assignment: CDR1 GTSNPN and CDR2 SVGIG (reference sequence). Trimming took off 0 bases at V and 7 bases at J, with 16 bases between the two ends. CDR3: CAWSVAGGGYEQYF. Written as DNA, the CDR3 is TGTGCCTGGAGTGTCGCTGGGGGCGGCTATGAGCAGTACTTC.

Here the CDR3 reads CAISEAGQPGNTIYF. CDR3 sequence (DNA): TGTGCCATCAGTGAGGCCGGACAGCCTGGAAACACCATATATTTT. This chain links TRBV10-3 with TRBJ1-3; a possible D gene is TRBD1 (6 bases). Trimming took 2 bases from V and 2 from J, leaving 10 bases between them. CDR3 size: 15 residues. Germline lookup yields CDR1 ENHRY and CDR2 SYGVKD.

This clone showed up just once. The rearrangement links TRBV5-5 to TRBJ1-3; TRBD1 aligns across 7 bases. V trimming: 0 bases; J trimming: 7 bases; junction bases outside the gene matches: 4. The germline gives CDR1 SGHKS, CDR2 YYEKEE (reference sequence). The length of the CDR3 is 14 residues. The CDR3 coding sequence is TGTGCCAGCAGCTTGGAAGGGGGCCGGAACACCATATATTTT. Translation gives CASSLEGGRNTIYF.

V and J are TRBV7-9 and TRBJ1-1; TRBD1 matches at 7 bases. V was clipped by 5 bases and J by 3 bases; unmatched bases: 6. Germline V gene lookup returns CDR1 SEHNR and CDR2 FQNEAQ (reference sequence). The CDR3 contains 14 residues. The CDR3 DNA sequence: TGTGCCAGCAGCGAGACAGGGTTGGACACTGAAGCTTTCTTT. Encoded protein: CASSETGLDTEAFF. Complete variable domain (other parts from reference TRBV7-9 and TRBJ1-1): DTGVSQNPRHKITKRGQNVTFRCDPISEHNRLYWYRQTLGQGPEFLTYFQNEAQLEKSRLLSDRFSAERPKGSFSTLEIQRTEQGDSAMYLCASSETGLDTEAFFGQGTRLTVV.

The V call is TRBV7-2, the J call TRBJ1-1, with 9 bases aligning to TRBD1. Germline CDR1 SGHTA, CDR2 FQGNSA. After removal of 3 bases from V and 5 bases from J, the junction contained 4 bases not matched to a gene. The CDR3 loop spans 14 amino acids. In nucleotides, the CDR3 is TGTGCCAGCAGCTTGGACAGGGGCGGGACTGAAGCTTTCTTT. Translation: CASSLDRGGTEAFF.

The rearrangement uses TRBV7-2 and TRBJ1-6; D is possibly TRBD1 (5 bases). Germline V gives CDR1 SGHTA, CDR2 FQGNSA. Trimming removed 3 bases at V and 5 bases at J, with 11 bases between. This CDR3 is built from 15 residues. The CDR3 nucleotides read TGTGCCAGCAGCTTTAGTCCAGGGAATAATTCACCCCTCCACTTT. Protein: CASSFSPGNNSPLHF.

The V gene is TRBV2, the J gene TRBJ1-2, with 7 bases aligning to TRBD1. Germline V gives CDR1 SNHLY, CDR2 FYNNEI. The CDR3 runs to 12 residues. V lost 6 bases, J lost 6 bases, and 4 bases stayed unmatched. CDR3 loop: CASSGDRDGYTF. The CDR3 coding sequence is TGTGCCAGCAGCGGAGACAGGGATGGCTACACCTTC.

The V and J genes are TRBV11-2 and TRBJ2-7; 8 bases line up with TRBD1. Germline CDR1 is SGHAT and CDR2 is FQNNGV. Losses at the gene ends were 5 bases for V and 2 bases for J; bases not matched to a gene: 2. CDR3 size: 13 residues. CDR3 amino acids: CASSADRAYEQYF. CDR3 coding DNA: TGTGCCAGCAGCGCGGACAGGGCCTACGAGCAGTACTTC.

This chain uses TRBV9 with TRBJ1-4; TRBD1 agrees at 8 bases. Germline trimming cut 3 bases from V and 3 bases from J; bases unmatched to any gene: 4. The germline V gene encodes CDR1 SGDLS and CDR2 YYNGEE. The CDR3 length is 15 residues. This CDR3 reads CASSDTTGANEKLFF. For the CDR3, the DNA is TGTGCCAGCAGCGATACGACAGGGGCTAATGAAAAACTGTTTTTT.

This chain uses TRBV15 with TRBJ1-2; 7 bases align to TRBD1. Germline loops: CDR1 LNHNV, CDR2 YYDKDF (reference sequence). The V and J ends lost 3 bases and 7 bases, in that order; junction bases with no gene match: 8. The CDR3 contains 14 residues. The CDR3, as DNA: TGTGCCACCAGCAGGGGAGGAGGGGGCGGTGGCTACACCTTC. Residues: CATSRGGGGGGYTF. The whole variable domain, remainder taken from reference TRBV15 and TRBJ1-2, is DAMVIQNPRYQVTQFGKPVTLSCSQTLNHNVMYWYQQKSSQAPKLLFHYYDKDFNNEADTPDNFQSRRPNTSFCFLDIRSPGLGDTAMYLCATSRGGGGGGYTFGSGTRLTVV.